Following are 2 T cell receptor beta chains from one sample sequenced in a study of cytomegalovirus exposure and HLA in healthy donors. The PCR contained 60 Vbeta and 13 Jbeta primers. Assay used: immunoSEQ multiplex PCR; TCRdb lists only in-frame clones, some missing. The data show 100,000 to 150,000 clones, more than 70% seen once. Material for sequencing was PBMCs. The source of these receptors is a male donor in good health and CMV-seronegative.

The chain combines TRBV15 with TRBJ2-1, with a weak D call TRBD2 (6 bases). The CDR3 is made up of 16 amino acids. Germline CDR1 is LNHNV and CDR2 is YYDKDF (reference sequence). Trimming stripped 2 bases from V and 0 bases from J, with 11 bases between. The CDR3 DNA follows: TGTGCCACCAGCAGATTTCGGGGGAGCTCCTACAATGAGCAGTTCTTC. Translation: CATSRFRGSSYNEQFF.

V and J are TRBV7-2 and TRBJ1-2; TRBD1 matches 9 bases. The CDR3 runs to 14 residues. CDR1 and CDR2 (germline): SGHTA, FQGNSA. The trim removed 5 bases at V and 5 bases at J, leaving 6 bases unmatched. CDR3 in amino acids: CASSPQGQGYGYTF. In nucleotides, the CDR3 is TGTGCCAGCAGCCCCCAGGGACAGGGATATGGCTACACCTTC. Variable domain in full (rest from reference TRBV7-2 and TRBJ1-2): GAGVSQSPSNKVTEKGKDVELRCDPISGHTALYWYRQSLGQGLEFLIYFQGNSAPDKSGLPSDRFSAERTGGSVSTLTIQRTQQEDSAVYLCASSPQGQGYGYTFGSGTRLTVV.